A single sample is the source of the 7 T cell receptor beta chains below, sequenced in a study of T cells in Graves' hyperthyroidism and ophthalmopathy. Authors of the study amplified TCR beta CDR3 regions from RNA transcripts. HTBI primers drove first-round RT-PCR of the TCR CDR3. TCRdb re-called the multiplex PCR reads with MiXCR, one entry per CDR3 protein. Here the sample spans about 720,000 distinct CDR3 sequences, roughly 17% being singletons. The sample comprised blood. These receptors came from a man aged 18 to 29 with Graves' hyperthyroidism.

This clonotype was seen a handful of times. The chain uses TRBV6-5 and TRBJ2-1; the D gene is possibly TRBD2 (7 bases). The ends were cut back, 2 bases at V and 3 bases at J, with 17 bases in the middle. Germline CDR1 is MNHEY and CDR2 is SVGAGI. The CDR3 runs 17 residues. In DNA, the CDR3 is TGTGCCAGCAGTTACCATAGGGGGGGTCCGGTCTACAATGAGCAGTTCTTC. Translated, it gives CASSYHRGGPVYNEQFF.

The gene calls are TRBV30 and TRBJ1-6; the D is unclear. The CDR3 is 13 amino acids. The ends were cut back, 1 base at V and 8 bases at J, with 9 bases in the middle. Germline V gene sequence: CDR1 GTSNPN, CDR2 SVGIG (reference sequence). CDR3 bases: TGTGCCTGGAGTGAAGGTGCGGATTCACCCCTCCACTTT. It specifies CAWSEGADSPLHF.

In its sample, this clonotype was seen many times. V is TRBV28 and J is TRBJ2-1; 8 nucleotides line up with TRBD2. CDR3 length: 16 amino acids. The junction had 8 bases not matched to a gene; V was cut back by 3 bases and J by 4 bases. Germline assignment: CDR1 MDHEN and CDR2 SYDVKM. This CDR3 reads CASSFVSGSGYNEQFF. The CDR3 DNA reads as TGTGCCAGCAGTTTTGTGAGCGGGAGTGGGTACAATGAGCAGTTCTTC.

This clonotype was seen a few times. V and J are TRBV18 and TRBJ2-2; D tentatively reads TRBD1 or TRBD2 (5 bases each). The ends were cut back, 5 bases at V and 1 base at J, with 14 bases in the middle. The V gene's germline CDR1 is KGHSH and CDR2 LQKENI. The CDR3 covers 16 residues. The DNA of the CDR3 is TGTGCCAGCTCAAAACCCGGGGCCCTGAACACCGGGGAGCTGTTTTTT. This sequence encodes CASSKPGALNTGELFF.

The V gene is TRBV19, the J gene TRBJ2-7, with TRBD1 identical over 8 bases. This CDR3 contains 12 residues. Germline CDR1 and CDR2: LNHDA and SQIVND (reference sequence). Trimming at V came to 10 bases and at J to 3 bases, leaving 5 bases not matched to a gene. CDR3 protein: CATGQGNYEQYF. CDR3 sequence (DNA): TGTGCCACCGGACAGGGAAACTACGAGCAGTACTTC.

This clonotype was seen ten or more times. The chain combines TRBV20-1 with TRBJ2-7, with TRBD2 as a possible D gene (5 bases). The germline CDR1 and CDR2 sequences are DFQATT and SNEGSKA (reference sequence). V shed 0 bases and J shed 7 bases, with 22 bases lying between them. This CDR3 region has 16 residues. CDR3: CSARDRLREWGGEQYF. The CDR3, as DNA: TGCAGTGCTAGAGATAGGTTGAGGGAGTGGGGTGGTGAGCAGTACTTC.

This clonotype came up many times. The V gene is TRBV6-1, the J gene TRBJ2-3; 8 nucleotides match TRBD1. Germline V lookup: CDR1 MNHNS, CDR2 SASEGT. With V trimmed by 11 bases and J by 3 bases, 10 bases remained unmatched. There are 14 residues in the CDR3. The CDR3 DNA sequence: TGTGCCGGAGCTTGGACAGGGCGGACAGATACGCAGTATTTT. This codes for CAGAWTGRTDTQYF.